There are many counts of the clone carrying this TCR beta chain. From the 5' RACE reads, TCRdb called clonotypes with MiXCR, one entry per CDR3 protein. Of about 63,000 distinct CDR3 sequences listed, 13% are singletons. Trimming removed 1 base from V and 7 bases from J; junction bases left unmatched: 11. Germline V gene lookup returns CDR1 SQVTM and CDR2 ANQGSEA. The CDR3 extends over 18 amino acids. This sample is part of a study of early T cells in non-severe SARS-CoV-2 infection. The chain is built from TRBV29-1 and TRBJ2-2; 14 bases align to TRBD2. The sequenced sample consisted of whole blood. The sequence derives from an adult who was a healthcare worker with PCR-confirmed SARS-CoV-2 infection or an uninfected control (not recorded which). This CDR3 reads CSVEVRGLAGAADGELFF. The DNA for the CDR3 is TGCAGCGTTGAAGTGCGGGGACTAGCGGGGGCCGCCGACGGGGAGCTGTTTTTT.